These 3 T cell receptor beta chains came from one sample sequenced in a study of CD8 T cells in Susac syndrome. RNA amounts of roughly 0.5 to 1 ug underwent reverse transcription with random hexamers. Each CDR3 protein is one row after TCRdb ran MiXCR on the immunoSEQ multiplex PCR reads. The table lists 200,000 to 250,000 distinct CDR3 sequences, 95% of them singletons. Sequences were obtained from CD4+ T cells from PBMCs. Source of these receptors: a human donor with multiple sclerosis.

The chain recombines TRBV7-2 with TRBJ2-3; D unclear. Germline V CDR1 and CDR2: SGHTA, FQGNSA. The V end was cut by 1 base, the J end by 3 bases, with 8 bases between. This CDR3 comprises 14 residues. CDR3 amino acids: CASSLEWRTDTQYF. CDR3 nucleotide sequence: TGTGCCAGCAGCTTAGAGTGGCGGACAGATACGCAGTATTTT.

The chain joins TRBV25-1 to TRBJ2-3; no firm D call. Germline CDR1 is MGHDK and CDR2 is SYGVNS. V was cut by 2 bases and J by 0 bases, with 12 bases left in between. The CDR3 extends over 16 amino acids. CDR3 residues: CASSEVRITSTDTQYF. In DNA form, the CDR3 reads TGTGCCAGCAGTGAAGTTCGGATAACTAGCACAGATACGCAGTATTTT.

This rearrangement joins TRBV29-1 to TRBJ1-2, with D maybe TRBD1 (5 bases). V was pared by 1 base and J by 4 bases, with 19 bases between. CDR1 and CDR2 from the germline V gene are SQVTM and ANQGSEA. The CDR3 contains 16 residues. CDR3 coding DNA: TGCAGCGTTGAAGGCCAGGGAATTTACTCGGCCTATGGCTACACCTTC. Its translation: CSVEGQGIYSAYGYTF. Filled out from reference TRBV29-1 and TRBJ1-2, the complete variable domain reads SAVISQKPSRDICQRGTSLTIQCQVDSQVTMMFWYRQQPGQSLTLIATANQGSEATYESGFVIDKFPISRPNLTFSTLTVSNMSPEDSSIYLCSVEGQGIYSAYGYTFGSGTRLTVV.